Detailed here is one TCR beta chain. In germline, CDR1 is SEHNR, CDR2 FQNEAQ (reference sequence). V was cut by 1 base and J by 9 bases, with 10 bases left in between. This CDR3 is 13 amino acids long. This sample is drawn from a study of blood T cell repertoires in COVID-19. As for the study in general: Acute-phase and convalescent COVID-19 samples originated in the United States, Italy and Spain. T cells, B-cell-depleted T cells, or PBMCs supplied cDNA or gDNA.

How the authors handled the data: Amplified reference gene primers provided the basis for estimating nucleated cell counts. The method was immunoSEQ multiplex PCR; TCRdb's version includes in-frame clones alone and lacks a portion of them. V and J calls and clone size are copied from that table; D and trimming were computed from the DNA. Of 290,000 or so clones listed, 85% are singletons. This chain connects TRBV7-9 to TRBJ2-1; D unclear. The source of this sequence is a man aged 50 or older with active or convalescent COVID-19. Source material: peripheral blood. As DNA, the CDR3 is TGTGCCAGCAGCTTAGAGATTCGGAGTGAGCAGTTCTTC. Encoded protein: CASSLEIRSEQFF.